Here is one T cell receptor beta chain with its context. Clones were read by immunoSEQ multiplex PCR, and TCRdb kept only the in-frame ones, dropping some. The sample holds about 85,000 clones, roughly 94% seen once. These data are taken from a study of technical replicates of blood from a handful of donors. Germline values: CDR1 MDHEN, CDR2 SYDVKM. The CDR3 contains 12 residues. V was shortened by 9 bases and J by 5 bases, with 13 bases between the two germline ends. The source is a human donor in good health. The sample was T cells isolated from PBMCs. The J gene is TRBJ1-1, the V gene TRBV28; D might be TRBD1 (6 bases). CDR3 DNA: TGTGCCAGTTTACTCAGGGGAACTGAAGCTTTCTTT. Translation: CASLLRGTEAFF.